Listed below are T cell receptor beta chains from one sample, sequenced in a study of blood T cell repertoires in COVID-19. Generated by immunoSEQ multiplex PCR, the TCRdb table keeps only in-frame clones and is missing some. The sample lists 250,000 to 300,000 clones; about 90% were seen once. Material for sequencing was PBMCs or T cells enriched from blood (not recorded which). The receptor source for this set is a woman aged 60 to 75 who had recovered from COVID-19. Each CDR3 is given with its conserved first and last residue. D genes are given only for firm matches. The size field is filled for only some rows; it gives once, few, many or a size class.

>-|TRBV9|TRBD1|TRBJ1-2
CASSANRGSDGYTF
TGTGCCAGCAGCGCCAACAGGGGGAGCGATGGCTACACCTTC
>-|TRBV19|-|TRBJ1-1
CASGERAPTEAFF
TGTGCCAGTGGCGAGAGGGCCCCCACTGAAGCTTTCTTT
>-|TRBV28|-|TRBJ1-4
CASSLYGWATNEKLFF
TGTGCCAGCAGTTTATACGGGTGGGCAACTAATGAAAAACTGTTTTTT
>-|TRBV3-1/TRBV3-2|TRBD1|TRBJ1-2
CASSQVDRGAYGYTF
TGTGCCAGCAGCCAAGTAGACAGGGGAGCCTATGGCTACACCTTC
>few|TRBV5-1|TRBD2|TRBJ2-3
CASSITSGLLSDTQYF
TGCGCCAGCAGCATCACTAGCGGCCTGCTATCTGATACGCAGTATTTT
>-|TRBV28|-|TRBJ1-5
CASSPNRLLNQPQHF
TGTGCCAGCAGCCCTAACAGGCTCCTCAATCAGCCCCAGCATTTT
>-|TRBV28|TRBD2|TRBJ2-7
CAIQGVGGAYEQYF
TGTGCCATCCAAGGCGTCGGGGGGGCCTACGAGCAGTACTTC
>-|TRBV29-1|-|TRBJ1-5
CSVQELSNQPQHF
TGCAGCGTGCAGGAACTGAGCAATCAGCCCCAGCATTTT
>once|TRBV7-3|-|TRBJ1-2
CASSPGVGWNGYTF
TGTGCCAGCAGCCCGGGAGTGGGCTGGAATGGCTACACCTTC
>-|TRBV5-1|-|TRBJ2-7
CASSPGRERDEQYF
TGCGCCAGCAGCCCGGGACGGGAGAGGGACGAGCAGTACTTC
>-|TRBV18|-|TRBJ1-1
CASSPGGGNLNTEAFF
TGTGCCAGCTCACCGGGAGGGGGAAATTTGAACACTGAAGCTTTCTTT
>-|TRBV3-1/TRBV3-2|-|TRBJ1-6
CASSRRGNSPLHF
TGTGCCAGCAGCCGAAGAGGGAATTCACCCCTCCACTTT
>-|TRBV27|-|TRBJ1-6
CASSVERPYNSPLHF
TGTGCCAGCAGTGTGGAGAGGCCCTATAATTCACCCCTCCACTTT
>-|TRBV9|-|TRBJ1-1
CASSQGMNTEAFF
TGTGCCAGCAGCCAGGGTATGAACACTGAAGCTTTCTTT
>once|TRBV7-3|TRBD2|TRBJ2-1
CASSAPGLAEVNEQFF
TGTGCCAGCAGCGCGCCTGGACTAGCGGAAGTCAATGAGCAGTTCTTC
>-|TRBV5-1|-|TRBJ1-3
CASSWGGGGNTIYF
TGCGCCAGCAGCTGGGGAGGAGGTGGAAACACCATATATTTT
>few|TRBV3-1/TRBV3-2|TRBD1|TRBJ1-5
CASSQSDRENQPQHF
TGTGCCAGCAGCCAGTCAGACAGGGAAAATCAGCCCCAGCATTTT
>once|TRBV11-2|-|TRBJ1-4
CASSQTVSNEKLFF
TGTGCCAGCAGCCAAACAGTTTCTAATGAAAAACTGTTTTTT
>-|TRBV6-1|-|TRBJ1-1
CASSEPEGTEAFF
TGTGCCAGCAGTGAACCGGAGGGTACTGAAGCTTTCTTT
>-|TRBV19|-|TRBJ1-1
CASSNQGITEAFF
TGTGCCAGTAGTAACCAGGGAATCACTGAAGCTTTCTTT
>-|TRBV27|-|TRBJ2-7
CASSLWSSYEQYF
TGTGCCAGCAGTTTATGGAGCTCCTACGAGCAGTACTTC
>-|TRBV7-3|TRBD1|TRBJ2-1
CASSRKTTGDNEQFF
TGTGCCAGCAGCAGGAAAACGACAGGGGACAATGAGCAGTTCTTC
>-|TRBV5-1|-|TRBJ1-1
CASSSNSGGTEAFF
TGCGCCAGCAGCTCTAACTCGGGTGGCACTGAAGCTTTCTTT
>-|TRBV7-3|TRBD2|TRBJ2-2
CASSLRKGSGRPGGTGELFF
TGTGCCAGCAGCTTAAGGAAAGGTAGCGGGAGGCCCGGTGGCACCGGGGAGCTGTTTTTT
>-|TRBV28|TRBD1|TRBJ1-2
CASSPWDRGVYGYTF
TGTGCCAGCAGTCCGTGGGACAGGGGGGTCTATGGCTACACCTTC
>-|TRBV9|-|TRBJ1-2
CASSVSGRLGYGYTF
TGTGCCAGCAGCGTATCCGGCAGGTTAGGCTATGGCTACACCTTC
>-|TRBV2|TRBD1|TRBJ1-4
CASGQGNEKLFF
TGTGCCAGCGGACAGGGTAATGAAAAACTGTTTTTT
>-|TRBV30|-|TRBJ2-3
CAWSRGGLSGADTQYF
TGTGCCTGGAGTCGAGGGGGCCTTAGCGGTGCAGATACGCAGTATTTT
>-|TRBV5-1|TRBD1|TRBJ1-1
CASSSETGARSSEAFF
TGCGCCAGCAGCTCCGAGACAGGGGCAAGATCTAGTGAAGCTTTCTTT
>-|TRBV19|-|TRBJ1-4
CASSPRQGMEKLFF
TGTGCCAGTAGTCCTCGGCAGGGGATGGAAAAACTGTTTTTT
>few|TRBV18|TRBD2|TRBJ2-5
CASSPPTSDRETQYF
TGTGCCAGCTCACCACCGACTAGCGACCGGGAGACCCAGTACTTC
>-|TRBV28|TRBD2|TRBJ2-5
CASRGRLAGLGKTQYF
TGTGCCAGCAGGGGCAGACTAGCGGGGCTGGGGAAGACCCAGTACTTC